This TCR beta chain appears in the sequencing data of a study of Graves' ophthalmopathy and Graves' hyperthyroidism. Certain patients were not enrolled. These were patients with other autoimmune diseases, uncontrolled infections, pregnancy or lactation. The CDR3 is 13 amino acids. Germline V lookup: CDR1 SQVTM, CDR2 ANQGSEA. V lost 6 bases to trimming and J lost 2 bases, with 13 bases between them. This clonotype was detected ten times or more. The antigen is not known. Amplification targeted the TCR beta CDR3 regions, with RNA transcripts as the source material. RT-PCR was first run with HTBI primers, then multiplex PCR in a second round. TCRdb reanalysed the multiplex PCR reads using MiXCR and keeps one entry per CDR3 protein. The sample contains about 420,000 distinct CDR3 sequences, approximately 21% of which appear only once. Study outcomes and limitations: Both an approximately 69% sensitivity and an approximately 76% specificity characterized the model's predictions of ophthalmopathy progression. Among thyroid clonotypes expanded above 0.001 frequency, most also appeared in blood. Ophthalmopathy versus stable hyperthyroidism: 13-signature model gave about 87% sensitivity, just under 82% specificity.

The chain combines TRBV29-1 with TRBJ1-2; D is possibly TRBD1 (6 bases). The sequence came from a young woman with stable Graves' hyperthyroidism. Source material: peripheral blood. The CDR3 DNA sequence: TGCAGCGTCGGGGGCCAGGGGAACTATGGCTACACCTTC. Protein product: CSVGGQGNYGYTF.